The rows below give T cell receptor beta chains drawn from one sample of a study of shared clonotypes between healthy human individuals. Profiled with immunoSEQ multiplex PCR; TCRdb holds only in-frame clones, not every one. In the table there are roughly 2,000,000 clones, about 94% of which are singletons. The sample taken for sequencing was naive CD8+ T cells from PBMCs. These receptors came from a man between 18 and 29 years old in good health. Some clones in this sample may be carry-over from other donors' samples. Each CDR3 is given with its conserved first and last residue. Only part of the rows carry a size: once, few, many, or a class if the clone is expanded.

clone_size | v_call | cdr3_aa
. | TRBV27 | CASSLTGEKLFF
. | TRBV7-6 | CASSLGGLQPQHF
. | TRBV6-6 | CASSGQGGYGYTF
. | TRBV7-6 | CASSLLSPSRAGEREQFF
. | TRBV7-8 | CASSHRGRTLNQPQHF
. | TRBV29-1 | CSAFRGPEQYF
once | TRBV11-1 | CASSLDVSVLGYNEQFF
. | TRBV6-5 | CASSYGQGPYNEQFF
. | TRBV7-2 | CASSLRAVLSNQPQHF
. | TRBV9 | CASSVAGGSATGELFF
. | TRBV9 | CASSRLLITENTEAFF
. | TRBV7-9 | CASSPQDRYNQETQYF
. | TRBV27 | CASSFLPLGEQYF
. | TRBV7-2 | CASSFESRGTYEQYF
once | TRBV28 | CAVQPRGSMNTEAFF
once | TRBV7-8 | CASRGVWASGSTDTQYF
. | TRBV5-1 | CASSLGTGGDSPLHF
. | TRBV13 | CASSAGRIEKLFF
large | TRBV7-9 | CASSGSTTSDSSYEQYF
. | TRBV6-5 | CASSYGTRGYEQYF
. | TRBV15 | CATSRVDSYEQYF
. | TRBV7-9 | CASSLEGHEQYF
. | TRBV6-1 | CASSESPGTEYGYTF
. | TRBV27 | CASSLGGNGYTF
. | TRBV4-1 | CASSQDRGTGSYEQYF
. | TRBV7-3 | CASSLRLADYNEQFF
. | TRBV6-6 | CASSYSRNEQFF
. | TRBV5-1 | CASSFAGRSDYNEQFF
once | TRBV28 | CASSYRGWGTEAFF
. | TRBV20-1 | CSARQQGIQFF
. | TRBV5-1 | CASSFGQGTLSSTDTQYF